The entry below gives a single T cell receptor (beta chain) sequence along with its context. The data derive from a study of blood T cell repertoires in COVID-19. About the research overall: PBMCs, B-cell-depleted T cells, or T cells were the source of the cDNA or gDNA that made up the material.

Study processing details: By means of reference gene primer amplification, nucleated cell counts were estimated. TCRdb keeps only in-frame clones here, not all; method: immunoSEQ multiplex PCR. V, J and clone size are taken as reported in that table, and D and trimming were inferred from the DNA itself. The repertoire has 250,000 to 300,000 clones, over 70% of them found once; the top ten carry approximately 5.3%. This TCR was recovered from a man aged 80 or over with acute or convalescent COVID-19. The specimen was peripheral blood.

The CDR3 region is CAISRLADTQYF. The DNA for the CDR3 is TGTGCCATCAGTCGACTGGCAGATACGCAGTATTTT. This sequence joins TRBV10-3 and TRBJ2-3; no definite D call. The CDR3 is 12 amino acids. Germline loops: CDR1 ENHRY, CDR2 SYGVKD. V lost 5 bases and J 4 bases, leaving 7 bases between the germline ends.